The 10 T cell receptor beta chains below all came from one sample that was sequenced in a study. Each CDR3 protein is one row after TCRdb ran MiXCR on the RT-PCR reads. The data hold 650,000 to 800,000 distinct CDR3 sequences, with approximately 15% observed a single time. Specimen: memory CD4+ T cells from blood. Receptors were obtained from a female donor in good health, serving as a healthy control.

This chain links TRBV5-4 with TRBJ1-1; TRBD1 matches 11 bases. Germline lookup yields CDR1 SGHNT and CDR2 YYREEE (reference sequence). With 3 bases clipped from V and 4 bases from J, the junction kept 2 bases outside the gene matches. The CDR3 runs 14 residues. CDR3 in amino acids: CASSWDRGITEAFF. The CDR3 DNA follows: TGTGCCAGCAGCTGGGACAGGGGGATCACTGAAGCTTTCTTT. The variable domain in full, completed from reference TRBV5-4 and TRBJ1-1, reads ETGVTQSPTHLIKTRGQQVTLRCSSQSGHNTVSWYQQALGQGPQFIFQYYREEENGRGNFPPRFSGLQFPNYSSELNVNALELDDSALYLCASSWDRGITEAFFGQGTRLTVV.

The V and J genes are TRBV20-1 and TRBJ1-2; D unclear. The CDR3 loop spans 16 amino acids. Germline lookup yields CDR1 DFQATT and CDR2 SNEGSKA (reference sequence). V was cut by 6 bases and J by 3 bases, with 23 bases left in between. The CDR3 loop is CSALGRDINGDYGYTF. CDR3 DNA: TGCAGTGCCCTCGGGAGGGATATCAATGGCGACTATGGCTACACCTTC.

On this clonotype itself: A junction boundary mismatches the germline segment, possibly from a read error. The CDR3 sequence: CSARDSGQGGTGELLF. CDR3 sequence (DNA): TGCAGTGCTAGAGATAGCGGGCAGGGAGGCACCGGGGAGCTGCTTTTT. The chain combines TRBV20-1 with TRBJ2-2; 7 bases are shared with TRBD2. The germline V gene has CDR1 DFQATT and CDR2 SNEGSKA (reference sequence). This CDR3 is built from 16 residues.

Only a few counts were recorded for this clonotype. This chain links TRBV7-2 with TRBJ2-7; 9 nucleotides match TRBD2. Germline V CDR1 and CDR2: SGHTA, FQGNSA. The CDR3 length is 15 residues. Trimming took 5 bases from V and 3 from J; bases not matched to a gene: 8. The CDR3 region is CASSPGASGNYEQYF. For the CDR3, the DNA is TGTGCCAGCAGCCCTGGGGCTAGCGGGAACTACGAGCAGTACTTC.

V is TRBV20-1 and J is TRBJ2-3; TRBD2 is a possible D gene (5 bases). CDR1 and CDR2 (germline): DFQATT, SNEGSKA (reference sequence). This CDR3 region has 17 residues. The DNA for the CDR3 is TGCTTGACTAAGTGGCGGTCTAGTAAGACTAGCACAGATACGCAGTATTTT. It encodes CLTKWRSSKTSTDTQYF.

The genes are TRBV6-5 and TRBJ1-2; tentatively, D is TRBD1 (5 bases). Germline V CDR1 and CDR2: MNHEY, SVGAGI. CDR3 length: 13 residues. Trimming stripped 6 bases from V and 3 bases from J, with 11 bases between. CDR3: CASRQGADYGYTF. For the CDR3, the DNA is TGTGCCAGCAGGCAGGGCGCGGACTATGGCTACACCTTC.

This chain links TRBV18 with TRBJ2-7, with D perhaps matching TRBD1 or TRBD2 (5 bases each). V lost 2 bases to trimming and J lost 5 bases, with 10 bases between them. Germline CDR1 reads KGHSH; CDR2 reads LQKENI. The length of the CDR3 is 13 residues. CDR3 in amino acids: CASSPWGLDEQYF. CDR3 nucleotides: TGTGCCAGCTCACCATGGGGGTTGGACGAGCAGTACTTC.

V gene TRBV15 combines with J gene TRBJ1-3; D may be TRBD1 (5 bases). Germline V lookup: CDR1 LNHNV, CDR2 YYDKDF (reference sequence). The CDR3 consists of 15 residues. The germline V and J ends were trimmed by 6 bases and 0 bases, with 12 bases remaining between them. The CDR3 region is CATSDRRGSGNTIYF. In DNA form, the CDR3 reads TGTGCCACCAGTGACCGTAGGGGCTCTGGAAACACCATATATTTT.

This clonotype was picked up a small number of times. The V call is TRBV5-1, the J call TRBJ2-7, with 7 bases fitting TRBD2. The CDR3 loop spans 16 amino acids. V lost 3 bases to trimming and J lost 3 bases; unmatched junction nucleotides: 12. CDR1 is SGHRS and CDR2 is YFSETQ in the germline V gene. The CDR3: CASSSGAGVGDYEQYF. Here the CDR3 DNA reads TGCGCCAGCAGCTCAGGTGCGGGAGTAGGAGACTACGAGCAGTACTTC.

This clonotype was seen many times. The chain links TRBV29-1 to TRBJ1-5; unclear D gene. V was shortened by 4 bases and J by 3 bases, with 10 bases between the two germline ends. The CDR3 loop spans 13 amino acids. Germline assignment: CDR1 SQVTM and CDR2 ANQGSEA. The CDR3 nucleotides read TGCAGCGTTGCGTTCGGGGTCAATCAGCCCCAGCATTTT. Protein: CSVAFGVNQPQHF. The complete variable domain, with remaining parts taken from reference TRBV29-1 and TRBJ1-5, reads SAVISQKPSRDICQRGTSLTIQCQVDSQVTMMFWYRQQPGQSLTLIATANQGSEATYESGFVIDKFPISRPNLTFSTLTVSNMSPEDSSIYLCSVAFGVNQPQHFGDGTRLSIL.